This T cell receptor (beta chain) was identified in a study of blood T cell repertoires in COVID-19. The protocol was immunoSEQ multiplex PCR, while the TCRdb copy is restricted to in-frame clones and leaves out a portion. The sample carries some 140,000 clones, about four fifths recorded once. Trimming cost V 4 bases and J 2 bases, with 12 bases left between them. This CDR3 spans 15 amino acids. CDR1 is WSHSY and CDR2 is SAAADI in the germline V gene. This chain uses TRBV10-2 with TRBJ1-5; D is uncertain. Material for sequencing was PBMCs or T cells enriched from blood (not recorded which). The receptor was isolated from a young man who had recovered from COVID-19. The DNA of the CDR3 is TGCGCCAGCAGTGGAGGCTCCGATGGCAATCAGCCCCAGCATTTT. It translates to CASSGGSDGNQPQHF.